This T cell receptor (beta chain) originates from a study of graft-versus-host responses after intestinal transplantation. About this clone: What it recognizes is unknown.

The method was immunoSEQ multiplex PCR; TCRdb's version includes in-frame clones alone and lacks a portion of them. This sample has 71,000 or so clones, with around 90% found just once. Sample: unstimulated CD8+ T cells sorted from spleen or lymph node cells, taken before intestinal transplant. The receptor's source is a human donor who received an intestinal transplant.

Here the CDR3 reads CASGPSGLGEQYF. The CDR3 bases are TGTGCTAGTGGTCCTAGCGGGCTGGGAGAGCAGTACTTC. The chain links TRBV12-5 to TRBJ2-7, with TRBD2 matching over 8 bases. CDR1 and CDR2 from the germline V gene are LGHNT and FRNRAP. This CDR3 is 13 amino acids long. The V and J ends lost 5 bases and 7 bases, in that order; junction bases with no gene match: 7.